The rows below give T cell receptor beta chains drawn from one sample of a study of graft-versus-host responses after intestinal transplantation. This table comes from immunoSEQ multiplex PCR, and its TCRdb copy is limited to in-frame clones, with some not included. The data show 140,000 or so clones, with 80% to 95% seen just once and about 0.19% held by the top ten. Which antigens these TCRs recognize remains unknown. The sample in question was unstimulated CD4+ T cells sorted from spleen or lymph node cells, obtained before intestinal transplant. The origin of the receptors is a human donor who received an intestinal transplant. CDR3s include the opening cysteine and the closing phenylalanine or tryptophan. Expanded clones get a size class; other rows say once, few or many, or leave the size out.

V gene,J gene,clone size,CDR3 protein
TRBV11-2,TRBJ1-2,NA,CASSEQGVSQGYTF
TRBV28,TRBJ2-3,NA,CASSPRDRVIDGTDTQYF
TRBV7-3,TRBJ2-7,NA,CASSPSSGAPSYEQYF
TRBV28,TRBJ2-3,NA,CASSYPASGRISTDTQYF
TRBV4-2,TRBJ1-1,NA,CASSQGRGTTEAFF
TRBV27,TRBJ2-7,NA,CASSFASLYYEQYF
TRBV18,TRBJ2-3,NA,CASSPPLRVDTQYF
TRBV7-9,TRBJ2-2,NA,CASSSPPGLNTGELFF
TRBV7-9,TRBJ2-3,NA,CASRRYSGRGEDTQYF
TRBV18,TRBJ2-7,NA,CASSQNGIPTEQYF
TRBV27,TRBJ2-3,NA,CASSFILAGTDTQYF
TRBV9,TRBJ2-1,NA,CASSVGLAGVGSYNEQFF
TRBV7-9,TRBJ1-1,NA,CASSLSVPGTEAFF
TRBV28,TRBJ1-5,NA,CASSFSRQANQPQHF
TRBV10-3,TRBJ1-2,NA,CAIGQATLDGYTF
TRBV28,NA,NA,CASSRPGDTYEQYF
TRBV19,TRBJ2-5,NA,CASSYRGRVPKETQYF
TRBV9,TRBJ2-7,once,CASSSPGQGSEQYF
TRBV15,TRBJ1-2,NA,CATSVVRESYGYTF
TRBV10-3,TRBJ2-7,NA,CAIGTGGEQYF
TRBV7-9,TRBJ1-5,NA,CASSLALPQNNQPQHF
TRBV5-6,TRBJ2-7,NA,CASSLGDSHEQYF
TRBV15,TRBJ1-1,once,CATSRDRGTSKWGTEAFF